This T cell receptor beta chain was documented in a study of shared clonotypes between healthy human individuals. The V end lost 9 bases, the J end lost 8 bases, and 14 bases lay between the germline ends. Germline CDR1 reads ENHRY; CDR2 reads SYGVKD. There are 12 residues in the CDR3. Clones were sequenced by immunoSEQ multiplex PCR, and TCRdb holds only the in-frame ones, with some missing. This table has about half a million clones, roughly 80% appearing once. Sequencing was carried out using PBMCs. V is TRBV10-3 and J is TRBJ2-1; D uncertain. The source is a woman aged 40 to 50 in good health. Some clones in this sample may be carry-over from other donors' samples. The CDR3 DNA is TGTGCCATTCAGGATTCCAACTATGAGCAGTTCTTC. Protein sequence: CAIQDSNYEQFF.